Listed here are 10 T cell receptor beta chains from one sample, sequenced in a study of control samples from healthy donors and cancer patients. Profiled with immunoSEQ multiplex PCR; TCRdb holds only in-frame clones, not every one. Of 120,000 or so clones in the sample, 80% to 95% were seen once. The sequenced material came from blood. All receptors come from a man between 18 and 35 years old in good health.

CDR3: CASSDHRGGTEAFF. The CDR3 DNA reads TGTGCCAGCAGTGACCACAGGGGAGGCACTGAAGCTTTCTTT. The chain carries TRBV2 and TRBJ1-1, with 7 bases fitting TRBD1. With 3 bases clipped from V and 4 bases from J, the junction kept 5 bases outside the gene matches. CDR3 size: 14 residues. In germline, CDR1 is SNHLY, CDR2 FYNNEI.

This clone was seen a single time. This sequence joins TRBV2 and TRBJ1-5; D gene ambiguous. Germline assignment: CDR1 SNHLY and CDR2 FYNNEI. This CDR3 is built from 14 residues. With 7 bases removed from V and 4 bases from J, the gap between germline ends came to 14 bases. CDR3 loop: CASTLLQKNQPQHF. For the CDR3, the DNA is TGTGCCAGCACCCTCCTTCAAAAGAATCAGCCCCAGCATTTT.

CDR3 nucleotide sequence: TGCAGCGTTGACAGTGACGGACACTATGGCTACACCTTC. Its translation is CSVDSDGHYGYTF. The chain is built from TRBV29-1 and TRBJ1-2; D is undetermined. CDR3 size: 13 residues. Germline lookup yields CDR1 SQVTM and CDR2 ANQGSEA. Trimming stripped 3 bases from V and 3 bases from J, with 11 bases between.

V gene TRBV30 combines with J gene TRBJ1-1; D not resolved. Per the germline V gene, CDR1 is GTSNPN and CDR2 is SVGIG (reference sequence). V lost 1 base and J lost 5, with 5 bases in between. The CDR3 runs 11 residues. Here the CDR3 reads CAWSGRTEAFF. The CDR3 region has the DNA TGTGCCTGGAGTGGGCGGACTGAAGCTTTCTTT. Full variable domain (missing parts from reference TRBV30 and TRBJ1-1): SQTIHQWPATLVQPVGSPLSLECTVEGTSNPNLYWYRQAAGRGLQLLFYSVGIGQISSEVPQNLSASRPQDRQFILSSKKLLLSDSGFYLCAWSGRTEAFFGQGTRLTVV.

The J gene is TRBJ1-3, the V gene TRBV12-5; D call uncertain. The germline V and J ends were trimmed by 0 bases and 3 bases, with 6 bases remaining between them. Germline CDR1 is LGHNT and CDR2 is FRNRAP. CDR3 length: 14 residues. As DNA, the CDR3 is TGTGCTAGTGGTTTGGTACTAAGTGGAAACACCATATATTTT. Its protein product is CASGLVLSGNTIYF.

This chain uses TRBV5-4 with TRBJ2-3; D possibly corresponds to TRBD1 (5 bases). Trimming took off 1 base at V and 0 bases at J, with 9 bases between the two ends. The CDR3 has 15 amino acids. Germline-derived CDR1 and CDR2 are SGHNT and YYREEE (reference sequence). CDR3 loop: CASSLKKGSTDTQYF. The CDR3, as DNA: TGTGCCAGCAGCTTGAAGAAGGGGAGCACAGATACGCAGTATTTT.

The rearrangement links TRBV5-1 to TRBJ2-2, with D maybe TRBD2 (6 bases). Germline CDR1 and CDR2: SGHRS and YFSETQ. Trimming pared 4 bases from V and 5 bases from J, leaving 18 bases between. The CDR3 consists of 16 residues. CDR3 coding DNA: TGCGCCAGCAGCGACCCCGGGGGATCGAGAACCGGGGAGCTGTTTTTT. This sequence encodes CASSDPGGSRTGELFF.

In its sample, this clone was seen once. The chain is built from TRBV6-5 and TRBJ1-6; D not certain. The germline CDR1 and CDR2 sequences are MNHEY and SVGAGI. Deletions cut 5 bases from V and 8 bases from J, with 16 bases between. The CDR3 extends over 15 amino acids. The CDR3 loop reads CASSNRDKRYSPLHF. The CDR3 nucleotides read TGTGCCAGCAGTAACCGGGATAAGAGGTATTCACCCCTCCACTTT.

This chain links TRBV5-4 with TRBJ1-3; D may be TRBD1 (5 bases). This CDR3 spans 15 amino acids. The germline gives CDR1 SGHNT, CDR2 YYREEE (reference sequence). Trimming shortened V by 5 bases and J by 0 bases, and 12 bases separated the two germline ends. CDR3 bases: TGTGCCAGCAGTAAGATGACAGACTCTGGAAACACCATATATTTT. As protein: CASSKMTDSGNTIYF.

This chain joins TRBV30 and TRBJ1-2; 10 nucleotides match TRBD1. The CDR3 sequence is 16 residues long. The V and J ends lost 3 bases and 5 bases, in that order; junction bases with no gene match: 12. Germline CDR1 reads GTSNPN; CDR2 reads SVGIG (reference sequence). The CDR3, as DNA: TGTGCCTGGAGAACCATCCGGGACAGGGGCATGTATGGCTACACCTTC. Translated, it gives CAWRTIRDRGMYGYTF. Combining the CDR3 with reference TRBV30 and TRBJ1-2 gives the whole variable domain SQTIHQWPATLVQPVGSPLSLECTVEGTSNPNLYWYRQAAGRGLQLLFYSVGIGQISSEVPQNLSASRPQDRQFILSSKKLLLSDSGFYLCAWRTIRDRGMYGYTFGSGTRLTVV.